A single sample gave rise to the 8 T cell receptor beta chains below, sequenced in a study of molecular identifiers for immune sequencing clone quantification. MiXCR was run by TCRdb on the PCR reads, yielding one entry per CDR3 protein. The sample shows more than 250,000 distinct CDR3 sequences, about 22% of them seen only once. Material: naive CD8+ T cells from blood, with Jurkat cell RNA spiked in. Subset: FACS-sorted CD8+CD4-CCR7+CD45RA+ naive T cells. Receptor source: a human donor in good health. Some libraries in this study had Jurkat cell RNA spiked in.

Ten or more counts support this clonotype. The chain is built from TRBV20-1 and TRBJ1-1; weak D call: TRBD1 (6 bases). CDR3 size: 15 residues. Per the germline V gene, CDR1 is DFQATT and CDR2 is SNEGSKA (reference sequence). V was pared by 0 bases and J by 2 bases, with 13 bases between. This CDR3 reads CSAREPGAVNTEAFF. The CDR3 DNA sequence: TGCAGTGCTAGAGAACCGGGGGCGGTAAACACTGAAGCTTTCTTT.

This clonotype appeared many times. This CDR3 is CASSLRRGGDTDTQYF. The CDR3, as DNA: TGCGCCAGCAGCTTGAGAAGGGGGGGCGATACAGATACGCAGTATTTT. The V call is TRBV5-1, the J call TRBJ2-3; D is perhaps TRBD2 (7 bases). Germline assignment: CDR1 SGHRS and CDR2 YFSETQ. This CDR3 has 16 residues. Trimming removed 1 base at V and 3 bases at J, with 15 bases between. Filled out from reference TRBV5-1 and TRBJ2-3, the complete variable domain reads KAGVTQTPRYLIKTRGQQVTLSCSPISGHRSVSWYQQTPGQGLQFLFEYFSETQRNKGNFPGRFSGRQFSNSRSEMNVSTLELGDSALYLCASSLRRGGDTDTQYFGPGTRLTVL.

Details on this clonotype: A much more abundant neighbour one base away suggests this may be a read error. This chain joins TRBV12-3 or TRBV12-4 and TRBJ2-2; 8 bases agree with TRBD1. Trimming cost V 10 bases and J 4 bases; bases outside gene matches: 8. The CDR3 loop spans 14 amino acids. The CDR3 reads CATSGGAGTGELFF. DNA for the CDR3: TGTGCCACCTCAGGGGGCGCAGGCACCGGGGAGCTGTTTTTT.

The table lists this clonotype with many counts. As DNA, the CDR3 is TGTGCCAGCAGTTTATCGCCGGGCGGACTAGCGGGAGAAGAGCAGTACTTC. Its translation is CASSLSPGGLAGEEQYF. V is TRBV27 and J is TRBJ2-7, with 13 bases lining up with TRBD2. J was trimmed by 7 bases and V by 0 bases; bases with no gene match: 9. CDR1 is MNHEY, CDR2 SMNVEV, per germline (reference sequence). The CDR3 has 17 residues.

V and J are TRBV14 and TRBJ2-1; unclear D gene. CDR3 length equals 18 residues. Germline lookup yields CDR1 SGHDN and CDR2 FVKESK. The V gene lost 2 bases and the J gene lost 7 bases, with 24 bases spanning the gap. CDR3 coding DNA: TGTGCCAGCAGCCAACGAGGAGTTAGCTTCCCCGTGAGGAATGAGCAGTTCTTC. Its translation is CASSQRGVSFPVRNEQFF.

To note about this clonotype: Just one base apart from a much larger clone, this may be a read error. The CDR3: CASSVVRVTDTQYF. For the CDR3, the DNA is TGTGCCAGCAGTGTGGTCAGGGTCACAGATACGCAGTATTTT. V gene TRBV28 combines with J gene TRBJ2-3, with D possibly TRBD1 on 5 matching bases. Germline assignment: CDR1 MDHEN and CDR2 SYDVKM. The CDR3 length is 14 residues. Trimming left V 5 bases short and J 2 bases short, with 11 bases between.

In this sample, this clonotype turned up many times. The chain combines TRBV12-3 or TRBV12-4 with TRBJ2-1, with D perhaps being TRBD1 or TRBD2 (6 bases each). The V and J ends lost 6 bases and 4 bases respectively, with 16 bases between them. This CDR3 has 15 residues. The CDR3 bases are TGTGCCAGCAGGCCGCATGGGGGGCCGTACAATGAGCAGTTCTTC. Amino acid sequence: CASRPHGGPYNEQFF.

This clonotype has just a few counts. As DNA, the CDR3 is TGTGCCAGCAGCCCCCAGACTAGTAACTACGAGCAGTACTTC. Protein product: CASSPQTSNYEQYF. The chain employs TRBV11-2 and TRBJ2-7; tentatively, D is TRBD2 (6 bases). Germline loops: CDR1 SGHAT, CDR2 FQNNGV. V lost 5 bases and J 3 bases, leaving 14 bases between the germline ends. The CDR3 extends over 14 amino acids.